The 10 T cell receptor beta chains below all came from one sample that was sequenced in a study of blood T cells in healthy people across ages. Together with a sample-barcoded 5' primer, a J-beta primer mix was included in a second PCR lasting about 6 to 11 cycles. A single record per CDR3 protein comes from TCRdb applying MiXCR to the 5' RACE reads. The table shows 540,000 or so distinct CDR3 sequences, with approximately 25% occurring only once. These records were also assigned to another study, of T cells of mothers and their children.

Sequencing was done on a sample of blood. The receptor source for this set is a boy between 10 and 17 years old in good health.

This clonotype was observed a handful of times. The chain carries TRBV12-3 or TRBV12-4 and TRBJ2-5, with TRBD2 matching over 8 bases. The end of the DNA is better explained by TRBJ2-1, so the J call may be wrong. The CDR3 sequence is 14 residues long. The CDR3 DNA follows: TGTGCCAGCAGTTGGGGACCGGGGGGGAATGAGCAGTTCTTC. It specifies CASSWGPGGNEQFF.

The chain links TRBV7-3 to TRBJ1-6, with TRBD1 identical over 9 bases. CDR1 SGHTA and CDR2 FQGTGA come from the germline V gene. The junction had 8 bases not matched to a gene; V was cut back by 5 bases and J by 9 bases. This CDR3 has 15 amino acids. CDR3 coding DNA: TGTGCCAGCAGCGTACAGGGGGCAGGAGGTTCACCCCTCCACTTT. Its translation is CASSVQGAGGSPLHF. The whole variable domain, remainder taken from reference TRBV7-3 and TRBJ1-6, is GAGVSQTPSNKVTEKGKYVELRCDPISGHTALYWYRQSLGQGPEFLIYFQGTGAADDSGLPNDRFFAVRPEGSVSTLKIQRTERGDSAVYLCASSVQGAGGSPLHFGNGTRLTVT.

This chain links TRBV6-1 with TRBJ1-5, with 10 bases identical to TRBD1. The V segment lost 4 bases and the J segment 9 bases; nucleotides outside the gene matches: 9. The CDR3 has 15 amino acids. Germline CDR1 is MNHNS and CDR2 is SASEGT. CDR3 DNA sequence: TGTGCCAGCAGTGTGGAGGGACAGGGGATCCTGCCCCAGCATTTT. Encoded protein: CASSVEGQGILPQHF.

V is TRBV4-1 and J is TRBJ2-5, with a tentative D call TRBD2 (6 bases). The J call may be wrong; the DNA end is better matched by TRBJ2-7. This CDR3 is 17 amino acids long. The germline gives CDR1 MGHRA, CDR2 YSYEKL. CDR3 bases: TGCGCCAGCAGCCAAGATAATAGCGGTTCGAAGGGATACGAGCAGTACTTC. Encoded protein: CASSQDNSGSKGYEQYF.

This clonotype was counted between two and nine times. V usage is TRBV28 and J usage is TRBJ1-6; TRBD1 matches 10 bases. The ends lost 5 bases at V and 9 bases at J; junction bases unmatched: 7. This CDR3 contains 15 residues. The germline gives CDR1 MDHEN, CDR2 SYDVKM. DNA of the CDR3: TGTGCCAGCAGTCTATCCGGGACAGGGGTTTCACCCCTCCACTTT. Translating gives CASSLSGTGVSPLHF.

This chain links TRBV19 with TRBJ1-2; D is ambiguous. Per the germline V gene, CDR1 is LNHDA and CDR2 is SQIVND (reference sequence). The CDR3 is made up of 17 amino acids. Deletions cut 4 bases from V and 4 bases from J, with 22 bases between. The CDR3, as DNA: TGTGCCAGTAGTACCCTCGGTTCGGGAGAATCCGGCTATGGCTACACCTTC. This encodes CASSTLGSGESGYGYTF.

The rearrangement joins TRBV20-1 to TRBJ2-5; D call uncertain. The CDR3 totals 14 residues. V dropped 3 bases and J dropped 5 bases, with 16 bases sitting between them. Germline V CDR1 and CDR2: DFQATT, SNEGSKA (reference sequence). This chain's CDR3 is CSARHGDRGETQYF. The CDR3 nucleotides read TGCAGTGCTAGGCATGGAGACCGTGGGGAGACCCAGTACTTC.

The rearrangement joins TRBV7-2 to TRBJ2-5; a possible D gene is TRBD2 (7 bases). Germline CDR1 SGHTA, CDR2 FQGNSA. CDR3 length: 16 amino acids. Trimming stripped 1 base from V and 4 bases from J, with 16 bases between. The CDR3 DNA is TGTGCCAGCAGCTTAGGAGGGGGGGTGGGATCAGAGACCCAGTACTTC. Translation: CASSLGGGVGSETQYF.

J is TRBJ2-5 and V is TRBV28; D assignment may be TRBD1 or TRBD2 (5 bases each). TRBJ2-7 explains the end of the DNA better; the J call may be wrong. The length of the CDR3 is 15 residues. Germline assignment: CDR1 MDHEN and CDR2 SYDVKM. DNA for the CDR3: TGTGCCAGCAGTTTCTTAGGGACGGAATCCTACGAGCAGTACTTC. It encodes CASSFLGTESYEQYF.

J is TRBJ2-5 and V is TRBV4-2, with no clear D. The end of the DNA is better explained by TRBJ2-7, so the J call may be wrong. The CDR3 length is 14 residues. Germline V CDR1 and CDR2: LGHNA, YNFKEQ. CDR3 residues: CASSQDVSGNEQYF. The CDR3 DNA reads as TGTGCCAGCAGCCAAGACGTATCGGGTAACGAGCAGTACTTC.